The T cell receptor beta chain described here comes from a study of cytomegalovirus exposure and HLA in healthy donors. Study outcomes and limitations: CMV antigen specificity of three CMV-associated chains was confirmed in vitro. Presence/absence analyses assumed roughly uniform sequencing depth across donors, which may not hold.

The donors (healthy individuals) were bone marrow donors. PCR employed 60 Vbeta and 13 Jbeta primers. The table came from immunoSEQ multiplex PCR; TCRdb's copy has only in-frame clones and leaves some out. The sample shows 85,000 to 100,000 clones, 60% to 80% of them seen only once. In the case of this clone: Antigen unknown.

The sequenced sample was PBMCs. The TCR originated in a man aged 50 to 59 in good health and CMV-seropositive.

The DNA of the CDR3 is TGCGCCAGCAGCCAAGGGGGGGGGTCTAACTATGGCTACACCTTC. Amino acid sequence: CASSQGGGSNYGYTF. This chain connects TRBV4-3 to TRBJ1-2, with D tentatively TRBD1 (5 bases). Germline-derived CDR1 and CDR2 are LGHNA and YSLEER. V lost 1 base and J lost 0, with 9 bases in between. The CDR3 has 15 residues.